This T cell receptor (beta chain) was recovered during a study of cytomegalovirus exposure and HLA in healthy donors. This CDR3 contains 18 residues. CDR1 and CDR2 from the germline V gene are SGHRS and YFSETQ. The V gene end was trimmed by 3 bases and the J gene end by 2 bases; junction bases not matched to a gene: 14. Clones were sequenced by immunoSEQ multiplex PCR, and TCRdb holds only the in-frame ones, with some missing. The table records 150,000 to 180,000 clones, around 88% of them present only once. Study-wide results and caveats: High specificity and sensitivity for cytomegalovirus status were reported for the classifier. Many donors carried some public TCRs, although rarity characterized most TCR sequences. Investigators reported approximately 150 TCR beta chains as tied to cytomegalovirus.

About this clone itself: Antigen: not known.

Sequencing used PBMCs. The chain employs TRBV5-1 and TRBJ2-7; 10 nucleotides line up with TRBD1. The sequence was obtained from a man aged 18 to 29 in good health and CMV-seropositive. The CDR3 bases are TGCGCCAGCAGCTCGCCCGGGACAGGGGCTGTCGGGACCTACGAGCAGTACTTC. As protein: CASSSPGTGAVGTYEQYF. Full variable domain (remainder filled in from reference TRBV5-1 and TRBJ2-7): KAGVTQTPRYLIKTRGQQVTLSCSPISGHRSVSWYQQTPGQGLQFLFEYFSETQRNKGNFPGRFSGRQFSNSRSEMNVSTLELGDSALYLCASSSPGTGAVGTYEQYFGPGTRLTVT.